This record covers a single T cell receptor (beta chain). Only in-frame clones appear in the TCRdb table, and some are missing; sequencing was by immunoSEQ multiplex PCR. The data contain approximately 48,000 clones, 90% to 95% of them seen just once; the ten biggest clones take up around 5.5%. This record comes from a study of T cell changes during pregnancy in multiple sclerosis. Between the trimmed V and J ends, which lost 2 bases and 5 bases, there was a span of 22 bases. CDR1 and CDR2 (germline): ENHRY, SYGVKD. The CDR3 length is 18 residues. This specimen consisted of CD8+ T cells from peripheral blood mononuclear cells, obtained before pregnancy. This clonotype was obtained from a female donor with multiple sclerosis, enrolled in a pregnancy study. J is TRBJ2-1 and V is TRBV10-3; D might be TRBD1 (6 bases). The CDR3, as DNA: TGTGCCATCAGTGAGGGTCTCGGTGCGGCCAAGGGGGACAATGAGCAGTTCTTC. Protein sequence: CAISEGLGAAKGDNEQFF.